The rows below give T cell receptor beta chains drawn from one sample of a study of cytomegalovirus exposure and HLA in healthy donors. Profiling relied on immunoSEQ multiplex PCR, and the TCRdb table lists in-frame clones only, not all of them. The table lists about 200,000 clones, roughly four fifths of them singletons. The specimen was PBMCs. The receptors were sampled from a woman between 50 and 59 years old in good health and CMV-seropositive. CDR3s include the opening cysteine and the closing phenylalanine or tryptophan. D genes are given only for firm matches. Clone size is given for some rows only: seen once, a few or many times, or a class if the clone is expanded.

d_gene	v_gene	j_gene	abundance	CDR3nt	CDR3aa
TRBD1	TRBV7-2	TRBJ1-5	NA	TGTGCCAGCAGCGAACAGGGACAGGGCAAGCCCCAGCATTTT	CASSEQGQGKPQHF
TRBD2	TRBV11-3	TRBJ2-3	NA	TGTGCCAGCAGCTTAGGGACTAGCGGGGTTTCCGCAGATACGCAGTATTTT	CASSLGTSGVSADTQYF
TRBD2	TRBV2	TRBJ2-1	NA	TGTGCCAGCAGTGAAACTAGCGGGGTCGAGCAGTTCTTC	CASSETSGVEQFF
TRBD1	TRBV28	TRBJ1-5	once	TGTGCCAGCAAGCAGACAGGGGGAGGCAATCAGCCCCAGCATTTT	CASKQTGGGNQPQHF
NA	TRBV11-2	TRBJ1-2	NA	TGTGCCAGCAGCTCCTTGGGGGGCTATGGCTACACCTTC	CASSSLGGYGYTF
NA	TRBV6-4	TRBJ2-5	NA	TGTGCCAGCAGTGACTCCGGTCGGCAGCCAGGCCAGGCAGAGACCCAGTACTTC	CASSDSGRQPGQAETQYF
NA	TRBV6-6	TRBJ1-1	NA	TGTGCCAGCAGTTACTCGGGACTCAACACTGAAGCTTTCTTT	CASSYSGLNTEAFF
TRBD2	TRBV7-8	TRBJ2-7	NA	TGTGCCAGCAGCTCCAGCGGGAGGTCCTACGAGCAGTACTTC	CASSSSGRSYEQYF
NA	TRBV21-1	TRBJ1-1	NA	TGTGCCAGCAACACCCCACCCGATGAGGACACTGAAGCTTTCTTT	CASNTPPDEDTEAFF
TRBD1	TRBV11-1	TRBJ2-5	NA	TGTGCCAGCACACGGGACAGGAAGTACCAAGAGACCCAGTACTTC	CASTRDRKYQETQYF
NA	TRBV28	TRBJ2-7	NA	TGTGCCAGCAGTGCAGGGTCTATTTCCGAGCAGTACTTC	CASSAGSISEQYF
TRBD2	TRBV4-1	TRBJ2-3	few	TGCGCCAGCAGCTCCGGGAATTTAGCGGGACGCACAGATACGCAGTATTTT	CASSSGNLAGRTDTQYF
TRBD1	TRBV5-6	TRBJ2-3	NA	TGTGCCAGCAGCTTGCAGGACAGGCCACAGTATTTT	CASSLQDRPQYF
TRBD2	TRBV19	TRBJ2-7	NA	TGTGCCACCAGACTAGCGGGTAACTCCTACGAGCAGTACTTC	CATRLAGNSYEQYF
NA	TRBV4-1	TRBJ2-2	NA	TGCGCCAGCAGCCAAGATTGGGGCGCGAACACCGGGGAGCTGTTTTTT	CASSQDWGANTGELFF
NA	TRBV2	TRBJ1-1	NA	TGTGCCAGCAGACCGACAGAGAACACTGAAGCTTTCTTT	CASRPTENTEAFF
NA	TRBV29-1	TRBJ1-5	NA	TGCAGCGTCCTAGATGGTTTCAATCAGCCCCAGCATTTT	CSVLDGFNQPQHF
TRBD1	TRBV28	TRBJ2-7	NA	TGTGCCAGCAGTCGAGGGGGGACAGGGGCTTCCTACGAGCAGTACTTC	CASSRGGTGASYEQYF
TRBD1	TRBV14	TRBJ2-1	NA	TGTGCCAGCAGCCAAGATTTAAGGGGGCGGCTCCTTGAGCAGTTCTTC	CASSQDLRGRLLEQFF
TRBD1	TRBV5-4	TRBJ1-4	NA	TGTGCCAGCAGCGGCGGGACAGGAGAAAAACTGTTTTTT	CASSGGTGEKLFF
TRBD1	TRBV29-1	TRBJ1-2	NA	TGCAGCGTTGGGGGGAAATTGACAGGGAACTATGGCTACACCTTC	CSVGGKLTGNYGYTF
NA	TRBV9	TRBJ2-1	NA	TGTGCCAGCAGTAAACAGGGAACCTACAATGAGCAGTTCTTC	CASSKQGTYNEQFF
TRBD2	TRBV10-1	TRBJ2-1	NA	TGCGCCAGCAGTGAGGGTAGCGGGAGGGACAATGAGCAGTTCTTC	CASSEGSGRDNEQFF
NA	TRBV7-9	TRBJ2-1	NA	TGTGCCAGCAGCTTAGGGGCGCCTACGTACTACAATGAGCAGTTCTTC	CASSLGAPTYYNEQFF
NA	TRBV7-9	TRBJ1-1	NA	TGTGCCAGCAACTCGCCCGCGGGAGGGAACACTGAAGCTTTCTTT	CASNSPAGGNTEAFF
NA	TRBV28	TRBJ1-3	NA	TGTGCCAGCAGTTTGTCCCAGGGGTGGAACACCATATATTTT	CASSLSQGWNTIYF
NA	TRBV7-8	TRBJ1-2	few	TGTGCCAGCAGTAAGGAGGGCAGCTATGGCTACACCTTC	CASSKEGSYGYTF
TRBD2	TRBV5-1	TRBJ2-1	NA	TGCGCCAGCAGCTCTGGACTAGCGGGAGGGAAAAATGAGCAGTTCTTC	CASSSGLAGGKNEQFF
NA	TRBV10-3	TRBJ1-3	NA	TGTGCCATCAGTGATCACACCAGGGGTTCTGGAAACACCATATATTTT	CAISDHTRGSGNTIYF
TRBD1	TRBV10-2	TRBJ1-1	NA	TGCGCCAGCAGTGGAACACAGGGGGCGCTTAAAGAAGCTTTCTTT	CASSGTQGALKEAFF
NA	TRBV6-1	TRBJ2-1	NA	TGTGCCAGCAGTGGTGCCCAGTCCTACAATGAGCAGTTCTTC	CASSGAQSYNEQFF
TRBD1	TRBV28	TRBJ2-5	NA	TGTGCCAGCAGTACACCGGGACAGGGGGGAGAGACCCAGTACTTC	CASSTPGQGGETQYF
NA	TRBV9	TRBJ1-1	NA	TGTGCCAGCAGCTGGACAGTGAACACTGAAGCTTTCTTT	CASSWTVNTEAFF
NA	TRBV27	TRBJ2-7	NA	TGTGCCAGCAGCCCTCCTCTCCCTCCCTACGAGCAGTACTTC	CASSPPLPPYEQYF
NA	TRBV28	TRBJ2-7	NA	TGTGCCAGCGCCGGACAGACCTACGAGCAGTACTTC	CASAGQTYEQYF
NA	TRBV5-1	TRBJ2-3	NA	TGCGCCAGCACCTGGGGGGTGGTTACAGATACGCAGTATTTT	CASTWGVVTDTQYF
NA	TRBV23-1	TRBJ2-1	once	TGCGCCAGCAGTCAAGAGTCTTCCTACAATGAGCAGTTCTTC	CASSQESSYNEQFF
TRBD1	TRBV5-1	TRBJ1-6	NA	TGCGCCAGCAGCTTGGGGGACAGGGATAATTCACCCCTCCACTTT	CASSLGDRDNSPLHF
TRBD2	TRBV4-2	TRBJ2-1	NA	TGTGCCAGCAGCCAAAGTGCAGCGGGAGAGTACAATGAGCAGTTCTTC	CASSQSAAGEYNEQFF
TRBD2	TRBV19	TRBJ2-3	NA	TGTGCCAGTAGTATAGATTTGAGACTAGCGGGGCACACAGATACGCAGTATTTT	CASSIDLRLAGHTDTQYF
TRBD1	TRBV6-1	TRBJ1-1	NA	TGTGCCAGCAGTCCGGACAGGGAGATGGGAGCTTTCTTT	CASSPDREMGAFF
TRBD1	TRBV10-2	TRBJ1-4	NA	TGCGCCAGCTGCTCCGGGACAGGGGATGAAAAACTGTTTTTT	CASCSGTGDEKLFF
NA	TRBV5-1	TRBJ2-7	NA	TGCGCCAGCAGCTTGGCAGGTGACACCTCAAGGGAGCAGTACTTC	CASSLAGDTSREQYF
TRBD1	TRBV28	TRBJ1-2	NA	TGTGCCAGCAGCCCCGACAGGGGGCAGAGATCTAACTATGGCTACACCTTC	CASSPDRGQRSNYGYTF
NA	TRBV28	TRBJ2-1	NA	TGTGCCAGCAGTTCTTCTAGGGAGCTACGCAGAAACACGGCGGCCTACAATGAGCAGTTCTTC	CASSSSRELRRNTAAYNEQFF
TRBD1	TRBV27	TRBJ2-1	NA	TGTGCCGCATCCTCCTACGGGACAGGGGCCTACAATGAGCAGTTCTTC	CAASSYGTGAYNEQFF
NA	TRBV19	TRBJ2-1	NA	TGTGCCAGTACGGGCTCCTACAATGAGCAGTTCTTC	CASTGSYNEQFF
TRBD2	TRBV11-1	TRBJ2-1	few	TGTGCCAGCTGCTGGACTAGCGGCAATGAGCAGTTCTTC	CASCWTSGNEQFF
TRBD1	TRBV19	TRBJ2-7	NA	TGTGCCAGTAGTATGACAGGGGAGCCCTACGAGCAGTACTTC	CASSMTGEPYEQYF